Listed below are T cell receptor beta chains from one sample, sequenced in a study of cytomegalovirus exposure and HLA in healthy donors. Profiling relied on immunoSEQ multiplex PCR, and the TCRdb table lists in-frame clones only, not all of them. The data hold about 140,000 clones, with 87% observed a single time. The sequenced sample consisted of PBMCs. These receptors came from a man aged 18 to 35 in good health and CMV-seropositive. Both conserved end residues are part of each CDR3. Fields, in order: clone size, D gene, J gene, V gene, CDR3 DNA, CDR3 protein. D genes are given only for firm matches. Expanded clones get a size class; other rows say once, few or many, or leave the size out.

clone_size: -
d_call: -
j_call: TRBJ2-4
v_call: TRBV28
cdr3_nt: TGTGCCAGCAGTTCTCAGGGGACAGCCAAAAACATTCAGTACTTC
cdr3_aa: CASSSQGTAKNIQYF

clone_size: -
d_call: -
j_call: TRBJ2-2
v_call: TRBV30
cdr3_nt: TGTGCCTGGGTACTTCCCGGGGAGCTGTTTTTT
cdr3_aa: CAWVLPGELFF

clone_size: -
d_call: -
j_call: TRBJ1-4
v_call: TRBV28
cdr3_nt: TGTGCCAGCAGTTTGGAACAGGGCAGCCTTGCAACTAATGAAAAACTGTTTTTT
cdr3_aa: CASSLEQGSLATNEKLFF

clone_size: -
d_call: -
j_call: TRBJ1-2
v_call: TRBV6-5
cdr3_nt: TGTGCCAGCAGTTACCGCCGGGGGAGAGGCTATGGCTACACCTTC
cdr3_aa: CASSYRRGRGYGYTF

clone_size: -
d_call: -
j_call: TRBJ1-5
v_call: TRBV2
cdr3_nt: TGTGCCAGCAGTAAAACAGAACTTAGCAATCAGCCCCAGCATTTT
cdr3_aa: CASSKTELSNQPQHF

clone_size: -
d_call: -
j_call: TRBJ2-1
v_call: TRBV4-1
cdr3_nt: TGCGCCAGCAGCCAAGAACTGCTAGCGTATACCAATGAGCAGTTCTTC
cdr3_aa: CASSQELLAYTNEQFF

clone_size: -
d_call: -
j_call: TRBJ1-6
v_call: TRBV7-9
cdr3_nt: TGTGCCAGCAGCTTACCGAATTCACCCCTCCACTTT
cdr3_aa: CASSLPNSPLHF

clone_size: once
d_call: -
j_call: TRBJ2-3
v_call: TRBV6-6
cdr3_nt: TGTGCCAGCAGGGGCGGGGTAGATACGCAGTATTTT
cdr3_aa: CASRGGVDTQYF

clone_size: -
d_call: TRBD1
j_call: TRBJ1-2
v_call: TRBV13
cdr3_nt: TGTGCCAGCAGCTACGAACAGGGGGCCGAAGGCTACACCTTC
cdr3_aa: CASSYEQGAEGYTF

clone_size: -
d_call: TRBD1
j_call: TRBJ1-1
v_call: TRBV6-5
cdr3_nt: TGTGCCAGCAGGCGGGACAGGGGTAACACTGAAGCTTTCTTT
cdr3_aa: CASRRDRGNTEAFF

clone_size: -
d_call: TRBD2
j_call: TRBJ2-7
v_call: TRBV19
cdr3_nt: TGTGCCAGTAGTATAGCCGTGCGTCTAGCGGGATCCACTTTGAACTACGAGCAGTACTTC
cdr3_aa: CASSIAVRLAGSTLNYEQYF

clone_size: -
d_call: -
j_call: TRBJ2-1
v_call: TRBV5-4
cdr3_nt: TGTGCCAGCAGCTGGAGGGAAGGCAATGAGCAGTTCTTC
cdr3_aa: CASSWREGNEQFF

clone_size: -
d_call: -
j_call: TRBJ2-3
v_call: TRBV29-1
cdr3_nt: TGCAGCGTCGGAGGGGGCGGCGGAGTCCTAGAGCAGTATTTT
cdr3_aa: CSVGGGGGVLEQYF